Listed here are 17 T cell receptor beta chains from one sample, sequenced in a study of cytomegalovirus exposure and HLA in healthy donors. Profiling relied on immunoSEQ multiplex PCR, and the TCRdb table lists in-frame clones only, not all of them. Among 150,000 to 200,000 clones listed, around four fifths were seen once. Material: PBMCs. Receptor source: a man aged 25-40 years in good health and CMV-seropositive.

The V call is TRBV27, the J call TRBJ2-1; TRBD1 aligns across 10 bases. The CDR3 contains 15 residues. Trimming removed 7 bases from V and 7 bases from J; junction bases left unmatched: 10. The germline V gene has CDR1 MNHEY and CDR2 SMNVEV (reference sequence). The CDR3 here is CASTPDRGQGNEQFF. In nucleotides, the CDR3 is TGTGCCAGCACCCCAGACAGGGGGCAAGGGAATGAGCAGTTCTTC.

The chain joins TRBV6-1 to TRBJ2-2; no clear D. The CDR3 is made up of 13 amino acids. V lost 3 bases to trimming and J lost 3 bases, with 5 bases between them. Per germline, CDR1 MNHNS and CDR2 SASEGT. The DNA for the CDR3 is TGTGCCAGCAGTGAGACACACACCGGGGAGCTGTTTTTT. Its protein is CASSETHTGELFF.

V gene TRBV7-2 combines with J gene TRBJ1-1; maybe TRBD1 (5 bases). Trimming took 3 bases from V and 4 from J, leaving 15 bases between them. The CDR3 contains 15 residues. The germline V gene has CDR1 SGHTA and CDR2 FQGNSA. This chain's CDR3 is CASSFVASGGTEAFF. The DNA for the CDR3 is TGTGCCAGCAGCTTCGTTGCGTCCGGGGGCACTGAAGCTTTCTTT.

The table lists this clone with a count of one. The V and J genes are TRBV6-4 and TRBJ2-7; 7 bases are shared with TRBD2. Trimming took 2 bases from V and 5 from J; bases not matched to a gene: 9. Germline V gene sequence: CDR1 MRHNA, CDR2 SNTAGT. The CDR3 spans 15 residues. In DNA, the CDR3 is TGTGCCAGCAGTGACGATGGGGGGAGCGGGAACGAGCAGTACTTC. Protein: CASSDDGGSGNEQYF.

The chain combines TRBV7-2 with TRBJ1-4; TRBD1 matches at 8 bases. Unmatched junction bases numbered 7, after V lost 5 bases and J lost 8 bases. Germline values: CDR1 SGHTA, CDR2 FQGNSA. This CDR3 has 14 amino acids. The CDR3 coding sequence is TGTGCCAGCAGCCTTGACAGGGGAAGCGAAAAACTGTTTTTT. Protein product: CASSLDRGSEKLFF.

This chain links TRBV4-3 with TRBJ1-1, with D unresolved. The germline CDR1 and CDR2 sequences are LGHNA and YSLEER. This CDR3 region has 14 residues. Trimming removed 1 base from V and 5 bases from J, with 11 bases in between. The CDR3 loop is CASSQVVSWTEAFF. In nucleotides, the CDR3 is TGCGCCAGCAGCCAAGTTGTCAGTTGGACTGAAGCTTTCTTT.

The chain couples TRBV14 to TRBJ2-5; the D is unclear. V gave up 0 bases and J gave up 5 bases, with 7 bases separating them. The germline gives CDR1 SGHDN, CDR2 FVKESK. This CDR3 has 13 amino acids. The CDR3 sequence is CASSQDLRETQYF. In nucleotides, the CDR3 is TGTGCCAGCAGCCAAGACTTACGGGAGACCCAGTACTTC.

J is TRBJ1-1 and V is TRBV20-1; D is undetermined. CDR1 is DFQATT, CDR2 SNEGSKA, per germline (reference sequence). The ends were cut back, 7 bases at V and 10 bases at J, with 16 bases in the middle. The CDR3 totals 11 residues. CDR3 region: CSVSTSRGAFF. The CDR3 bases are TGCAGTGTTTCTACTTCCCGGGGAGCTTTCTTT.

This clone was seen a handful of times. V is TRBV30 and J is TRBJ1-1; D call uncertain. This CDR3 spans 15 amino acids. V was clipped by 0 bases and J by 1 base, with 12 bases between them. Germline V gene lookup returns CDR1 GTSNPN and CDR2 SVGIG (reference sequence). Here the CDR3 DNA reads TGTGCCTGGAGTGTAGGTCGGGGAAGGAACACTGAAGCTTTCTTT. The encoded protein is CAWSVGRGRNTEAFF.

This chain links TRBV5-1 with TRBJ2-3, with D tentatively TRBD1 (5 bases). CDR1 is SGHRS and CDR2 is YFSETQ in the germline V gene. This CDR3 region has 14 residues. Trimming stripped 4 bases from V and 4 bases from J, with 13 bases between. CDR3 in amino acids: CASSPFREADTQYF. The CDR3 DNA sequence: TGCGCCAGCAGCCCCTTCAGGGAAGCAGATACGCAGTATTTT.

The chain employs TRBV5-8 and TRBJ1-4; no firm D call. Per the germline V gene, CDR1 is SGHTS and CDR2 is YDEGEE. This CDR3 has 11 residues. V lost 7 bases and J 8 bases, leaving 9 bases between the germline ends. This CDR3 reads CASGTEEKLFF. The CDR3 nucleotides are TGTGCCAGCGGAACGGAGGAAAAACTGTTTTTT. Combining the CDR3 with reference TRBV5-8 and TRBJ1-4 gives the whole variable domain EAGVTQSPTHLIKTRGQQATLRCSPISGHTSVYWYQQALGLGLQFLLWYDEGEERNRGNFPPRFSGRQFPNYSSELNVNALELEDSALYLCASGTEEKLFFGSGTQLSVL.

The V call is TRBV29-1, the J call TRBJ2-4, with D unclear. This CDR3 is 15 amino acids long. Trimming left V 1 base short and J 0 bases short, with 10 bases between. The germline V gene encodes CDR1 SQVTM and CDR2 ANQGSEA. CDR3 amino acids: CSVEGDTLAKNIQYF. The CDR3 bases are TGCAGCGTTGAAGGAGACACCCTAGCCAAAAACATTCAGTACTTC.

J is TRBJ2-7 and V is TRBV9; a weak D match, TRBD1 (5 bases). The length of the CDR3 is 16 residues. Per the germline V gene, CDR1 is SGDLS and CDR2 is YYNGEE. Trimming removed 0 bases at V and 0 bases at J, with 13 bases between. The CDR3 reads CASSVGMGLGSYEQYF. The DNA for the CDR3 is TGTGCCAGCAGCGTAGGGATGGGGCTGGGCTCCTACGAGCAGTACTTC. The whole variable domain, filled in from reference TRBV9 and TRBJ2-7, reads DSGVTQTPKHLITATGQRVTLRCSPRSGDLSVYWYQQSLDQGLQFLIQYYNGEERAKGNILERFSAQQFPDLHSELNLSSLELGDSALYFCASSVGMGLGSYEQYFGPGTRLTVT.

The rearrangement links TRBV28 to TRBJ2-4, with 7 bases fitting TRBD1. CDR3 length: 16 residues. V lost 6 bases to trimming and J lost 4 bases; unmatched junction nucleotides: 12. The germline gives CDR1 MDHEN, CDR2 SYDVKM. The CDR3 bases are TGTGCCAGCAGAAAGAGGATGGGACAGAGGAAAAACATTCAGTACTTC. Translating gives CASRKRMGQRKNIQYF.

This clone was observed once. The CDR3 sequence: CASSQEPGERGYTF. DNA of the CDR3: TGCGCCAGCAGCCAAGAACCCGGGGAACGTGGCTACACCTTC. The gene calls are TRBV4-1 and TRBJ1-2, with no clear D. V shed 0 bases and J shed 7 bases, with 12 bases lying between them. The CDR3 extends over 14 amino acids. Germline CDR1 reads MGHRA; CDR2 reads YSYEKL.

This chain uses TRBV5-1 with TRBJ1-4; D is possibly TRBD1 (6 bases). Trimming removed 0 bases from V and 0 bases from J, with 15 bases in between. From germline, CDR1 is SGHRS and CDR2 YFSETQ. This CDR3 comprises 18 residues. CDR3 sequence (DNA): TGCGCCAGCAGCTTGGTAGTGGGGGCTCTCGCAACTAATGAAAAACTGTTTTTT. Protein product: CASSLVVGALATNEKLFF.

The rearrangement uses TRBV4-1 and TRBJ1-4; 8 nucleotides align to TRBD1. Germline lookup yields CDR1 MGHRA and CDR2 YSYEKL. The CDR3 extends over 16 amino acids. The ends lost 3 bases at V and 7 bases at J; junction bases unmatched: 10. CDR3 bases: TGCGCCAGCAGCCATCCCCCAGGGGGCTCGGGTGAAAAACTGTTTTTT. This encodes CASSHPPGGSGEKLFF.